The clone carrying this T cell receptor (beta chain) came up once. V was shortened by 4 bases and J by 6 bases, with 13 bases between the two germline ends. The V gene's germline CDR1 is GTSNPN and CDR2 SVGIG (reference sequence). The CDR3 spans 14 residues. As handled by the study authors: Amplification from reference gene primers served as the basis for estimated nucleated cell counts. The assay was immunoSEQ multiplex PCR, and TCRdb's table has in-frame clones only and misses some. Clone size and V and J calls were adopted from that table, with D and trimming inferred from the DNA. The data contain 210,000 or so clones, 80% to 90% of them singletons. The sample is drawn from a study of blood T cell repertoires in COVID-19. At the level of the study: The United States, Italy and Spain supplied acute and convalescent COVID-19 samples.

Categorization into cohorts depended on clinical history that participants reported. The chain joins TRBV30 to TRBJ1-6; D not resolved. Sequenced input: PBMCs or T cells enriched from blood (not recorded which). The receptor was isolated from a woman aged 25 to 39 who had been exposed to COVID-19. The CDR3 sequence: CAWTEGFGNSPLHF. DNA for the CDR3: TGTGCCTGGACCGAGGGCTTCGGTAATTCACCCCTCCACTTT.